This T cell receptor beta chain comes out of a study of PD-1 blockade in classical Hodgkin lymphoma. There are 18 residues in the CDR3. V shed 5 bases and J 5 bases; nucleotides not matched to a gene: 20. Germline lookup yields CDR1 SGHVS and CDR2 FNYEAQ. Sample time point: cycle 4 day 1 (C4D1), after less than seven weeks of nivolumab. All patients experienced relapse after autologous stem cell transplantation, and brentuximab vedotin exposure was variable. The table came from immunoSEQ multiplex PCR; TCRdb's copy has only in-frame clones and leaves some out. The sample includes about 93,000 clones, around 80% of them seen just once.

This sequence originates from a human donor with classical Hodgkin lymphoma. The V and J genes are TRBV7-6 and TRBJ2-5; 7 bases map to TRBD2. Sequences were derived from peripheral blood mononuclear cells (PBMCs), sampled before the fourth cycle of nivolumab. The CDR3 spells CASSPIDRQPRERETQYF. CDR3 coding DNA: TGTGCCAGCAGCCCTATCGACCGACAACCGCGGGAGCGGGAGACCCAGTACTTC.